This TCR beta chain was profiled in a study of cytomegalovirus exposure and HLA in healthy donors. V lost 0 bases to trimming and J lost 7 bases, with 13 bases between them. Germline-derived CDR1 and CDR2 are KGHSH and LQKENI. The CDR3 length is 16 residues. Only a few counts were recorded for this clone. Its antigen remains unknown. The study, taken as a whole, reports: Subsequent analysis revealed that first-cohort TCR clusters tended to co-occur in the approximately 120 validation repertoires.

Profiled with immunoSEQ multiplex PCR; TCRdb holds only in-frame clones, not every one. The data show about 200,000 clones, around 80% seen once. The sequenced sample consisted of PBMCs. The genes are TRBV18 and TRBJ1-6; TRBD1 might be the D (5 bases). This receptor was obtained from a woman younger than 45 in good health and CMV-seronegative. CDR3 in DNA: TGTGCCAGCTCACCACCGGCAGGGAGGAACAATTCACCCCTCCACTTT. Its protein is CASSPPAGRNNSPLHF. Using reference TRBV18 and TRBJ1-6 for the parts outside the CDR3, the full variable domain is NAGVMQNPRHLVRRRGQEARLRCSPMKGHSHVYWYRQLPEEGLKFMVYLQKENIIDESGMPKERFSAEFPKEGPSILRIQQVVRGDSAAYFCASSPPAGRNNSPLHFGNGTRLTVT.